These T cell receptor beta chains were read from a single sample in a study of blood T cell repertoires in COVID-19. Data came from immunoSEQ multiplex PCR; TCRdb stores just in-frame clones and leaves some out. The table records hundreds of thousands of clones, 65% to 85% of them present only once. The specimen sequenced was peripheral blood. These receptors were taken from an elderly woman with acute or convalescent COVID-19. Each CDR3 is given with its conserved first and last residue. Each record gives: J gene, D gene, clone size, V gene, CDR3 DNA, CDR3 protein. D genes are given only for firm matches. Expanded clones get a size class; other rows say once, few or many, or leave the size out.

TRBJ2-7 TRBD1 NA TRBV28 TGTGCCAGCAGTTTATTCTACCTCCGGGACAGGGGGATCCACGAGCAGTACTTC CASSLFYLRDRGIHEQYF
TRBJ2-1 NA NA TRBV21-1 TGTGCCAGCAGCAAGAGGGAGCAACCTGGCGATGAGCAGTTCTTC CASSKREQPGDEQFF
TRBJ2-7 TRBD2 NA TRBV5-6 TGTGCCAGCAGCTACGGTGCTAGCGGGGTCTACGAGCAGTACTTC CASSYGASGVYEQYF
TRBJ2-7 TRBD2 NA TRBV2 TGTGCCAGCGATCGCGGACTAGCGGGATACGAGCAGTACTTC CASDRGLAGYEQYF
TRBJ2-7 NA NA TRBV7-3 TGTGCCAGCAGCCCGCCCCGGAGTGCGGTCTACGAGCAGTACTTC CASSPPRSAVYEQYF
TRBJ2-7 NA NA TRBV7-8 TGTGCCAGCAGCCCATCAGGCTACGAGCAGTACTTC CASSPSGYEQYF
TRBJ1-4 TRBD1 NA TRBV19 TGTGCCAGTAGCCGCCCGACAGGGGGTGGAGAAAAACTGTTTTTT CASSRPTGGGEKLFF
TRBJ1-1 NA once TRBV5-1 TGCGCCAGCAGCTACGGCCCAGGGGATCACACTGAAGCTTTCTTT CASSYGPGDHTEAFF
TRBJ2-7 NA NA TRBV5-1 TGCGCCAGCAGCTTGGTGACCCAGCTAGATCCCTACGAGCAGTACTTC CASSLVTQLDPYEQYF
TRBJ1-4 NA NA TRBV9 TGTGCCAGCAGCCCTTCTACGGGACATACGGGTCAGCTGTTTTTT CASSPSTGHTGQLFF
TRBJ2-7 TRBD2 few TRBV7-3 TGTGCCAGCAGCCCCGGACTAGCGGGCGAGCAGTACTTC CASSPGLAGEQYF
TRBJ2-2 TRBD1 NA TRBV9 TGTGCCAGCAGCGTAACAGGGGGCAGGGGCGGGGAGCTGTTTTTT CASSVTGGRGGELFF
TRBJ1-5 NA NA TRBV5-6 TGTGCCAGCTCCCGAGGTATCCAGCCCCAGCATTTT CASSRGIQPQHF
TRBJ1-6 NA NA TRBV6-2/TRBV6-3 TGTGCCAGCAGTTACCCCCCGACAGGATCAAATTCACCCCTCCACTTT CASSYPPTGSNSPLHF
TRBJ1-5 TRBD1 NA TRBV30 TGTGCCTGGAGTGCTCAGTCGACAGGGGGGACGCCCCAGCATTTT CAWSAQSTGGTPQHF
TRBJ2-7 TRBD1 NA TRBV11-2 TGTGCCAGCAGCTTGGGACAGAATCCCTACGAGCAGTACTTC CASSLGQNPYEQYF
TRBJ1-6 NA once TRBV24-1 TGTGCCACCTCGTTACGCGGGACTAATAATTCACCCCTCCACTTT CATSLRGTNNSPLHF
TRBJ2-1 TRBD2 NA TRBV6-2/TRBV6-3 TGTGCCAGCAGTCTAGCGGGAGGTATGGGGAATGAGCAGTTCTTC CASSLAGGMGNEQFF
TRBJ1-1 TRBD1 NA TRBV29-1 TGCAGCGTTGCTGGGTTGACAGGGGCGAACACTGAAGCTTTCTTT CSVAGLTGANTEAFF
TRBJ2-3 NA NA TRBV5-1 TGCGCCAGCAGCCTTTCCAGGGATAGCACAGATACGCAGTATTTT CASSLSRDSTDTQYF
TRBJ1-1 TRBD1 NA TRBV7-9 TGTGCCAGCAGTCTTAAGACAGGGCGGCCTGAAGCTTTCTTT CASSLKTGRPEAFF
TRBJ2-4 TRBD1 NA TRBV3-1/TRBV3-2 TGTGCCAGCAAGGACGACAGGGAGAAAAACATTCAGTACTTC CASKDDREKNIQYF
TRBJ1-5 TRBD1 NA TRBV29-1 TGCAGCGTACAGGGGTCCAGCAATCAGCCCCAGCATTTT CSVQGSSNQPQHF
TRBJ1-4 TRBD1 NA TRBV29-1 TGCAGCGTAAGGGGACAGGCTAATGAAAAACTGTTTTTT CSVRGQANEKLFF
TRBJ2-3 TRBD2 NA TRBV27 TGTGCCAGCAGTTTAGTTAGCGGGGCCCTCACAGATACGCAGTATTTT CASSLVSGALTDTQYF
TRBJ1-4 TRBD1 NA TRBV30 TGTGCCTGGAATACCGGACAGGGGGATGAAAAACTGTTTTTT CAWNTGQGDEKLFF
TRBJ2-1 NA NA TRBV24-1 TGTGCCACCAGTGTCGAGGCCAATGAGCAGTTCTTC CATSVEANEQFF
TRBJ1-4 NA NA TRBV18 TGTGCCAGCTCACCACTCGTCACAGCTAATGAAAAACTGTTTTTT CASSPLVTANEKLFF
TRBJ1-2 NA NA TRBV2 TGTGCCAGCAGTCTTTTCGCGTATGGCTACACCTTC CASSLFAYGYTF
TRBJ1-2 NA few TRBV5-6 TGTGCCAGCAGCTTGGGGCAAGCTAACTATGGCTACACCTTC CASSLGQANYGYTF
TRBJ2-2 NA NA TRBV7-9 TGTGCCAGCAGCGCCGACAGATACACCGGGGAGCTGTTTTTT CASSADRYTGELFF
TRBJ1-1 NA NA TRBV11-3 TGTGCCAGCAGCCGTCAGGGTTCGACTGAAGCTTTCTTT CASSRQGSTEAFF
TRBJ1-3 NA NA TRBV7-2 TGTGCCAGCAGCTTAGCGCCAGGGGCTGGAAACACCATATATTTT CASSLAPGAGNTIYF
TRBJ2-7 NA NA TRBV5-6 TGTGCCAGCAGCTTGAGTCAGGGGTTAAACTACGAGCAGTACTTC CASSLSQGLNYEQYF
TRBJ2-7 TRBD2 NA TRBV19 TGTGCCAGTAGTCGTCTTCCAGCGGGGGGCCACGAGCAGTACTTC CASSRLPAGGHEQYF
TRBJ1-4 TRBD1 NA TRBV7-2 TGTGCCAGCAGCGGATACAGGGGGCAAGGAGAAAAACTGTTTTTT CASSGYRGQGEKLFF
TRBJ1-1 NA NA TRBV5-4 TGTGCCAGCAGGGCTAGTGGGAACACTGAAGCTTTCTTT CASRASGNTEAFF
TRBJ2-1 TRBD1 once TRBV11-3 TGTGCCAGCAGCTTCTTTTCAGGGGGCAGCGAGGGCTCAATAATGCGGCAGTTCTTC CASSFFSGGSEGSIMRQFF
TRBJ1-1 NA few TRBV7-8 TGTGCCAGCAGCCTCTCGGGGAACACTGAAGCTTTCTTT CASSLSGNTEAFF
TRBJ2-7 TRBD2 NA TRBV27 TGTGCCAGCAGTATTAGCGGGGTTAGCTCCTACGAGCAGTACTTC CASSISGVSSYEQYF
TRBJ1-3 NA NA TRBV19 TGTGCCAGTAGGACAGGCTACTCTGGAAACACCATATATTTT CASRTGYSGNTIYF
TRBJ1-2 TRBD1 NA TRBV7-9 TGTGCCAGCAGCTTAGATTCCGGGACAGGGGGCGATGGCTACACCTTC CASSLDSGTGGDGYTF
TRBJ2-7 NA NA TRBV4-3 TGCGCCAGCAGCCAAGATTTGAACGGGATGGACGAGCAGTACTTC CASSQDLNGMDEQYF
TRBJ1-3 NA NA TRBV5-6 TGTGCCAGCAGCTTGGTATTCGGCTCTGGAAACACCATATATTTT CASSLVFGSGNTIYF
TRBJ2-3 NA NA TRBV5-4 TGTGCCAGCAGCTTGGCTAGCGATACAGATACGCAGTATTTT CASSLASDTDTQYF
TRBJ2-7 NA NA TRBV23-1 TGCGCCAGCAGTCAATCGGACGGGCCCCTGGGGAGTTCCTACGAGCAGTACTTC CASSQSDGPLGSSYEQYF
TRBJ1-1 TRBD1 NA TRBV2 TGTGCCAGCAGTGAAATTACAGGGGATTCAGCTTTCTTT CASSEITGDSAFF
TRBJ2-4 TRBD2 NA TRBV30 TGTGCCTGGAGTAATTCCGGGACTACAAACATTCAGTACTTC CAWSNSGTTNIQYF
TRBJ2-7 NA NA TRBV19 TGTGCCTCTTACTACGAGCAGTACTTC CASYYEQYF
TRBJ2-2 TRBD2 few TRBV7-8 TGTGCCAGCAGCCGAAGCGGGGCGGTCGCCGGGGAGCTGTTTTTT CASSRSGAVAGELFF
TRBJ1-1 TRBD1 few TRBV6-2/TRBV6-3 TGTGCCAGCAGTTACGATCTTGCCCAGGGGGACGAAGCTTTCTTT CASSYDLAQGDEAFF
TRBJ2-7 NA NA TRBV9 TGTGCCAGCAGCGTAGACGGGGACTGGGCCTACGAGCAGTACTTC CASSVDGDWAYEQYF
TRBJ1-1 TRBD1 NA TRBV7-9 TGTGCCAGCAGCACCTGGACAGGGAGAATGAACACTGAAGCTTTCTTT CASSTWTGRMNTEAFF
TRBJ2-5 NA NA TRBV6-5 TGTGCCAGCAGTTACTCGGGCAGTCACCAAGAGACCCAGTACTTC CASSYSGSHQETQYF
TRBJ2-7 TRBD1 NA TRBV4-3 TGCGCCAGCAGCCAAGTCGCGACAGGGGGCTTTGCCGAGTACTTC CASSQVATGGFAEYF